This TCR beta chain was documented in a study of T cells in Graves' hyperthyroidism and ophthalmopathy. From germline, CDR1 is LNHDA and CDR2 SQIVND (reference sequence). The CDR3 covers 13 residues. The CDR3 regions of TCR beta were amplified from RNA transcripts. Using the HTBI primer set, a first-round RT-PCR was run on the TCR CDR3. TCRdb recomputed calls from the multiplex PCR reads with MiXCR, one row per CDR3 protein. The sample consists of hundreds of thousands of distinct CDR3 sequences, about 24% of them appearing once. On this clonotype: One end of the junction does not line up with germline, which may come from a read error.

The sequencing input was blood. This receptor was taken from a woman in her twenties or thirties with Graves' ophthalmopathy. The gene calls are TRBV19 and TRBJ1-1; D not resolved. CDR3 sequence (DNA): TGTGCCGGCAAAAACGACATGAACACTGAAGTTTTCTTT. This translates into CAGKNDMNTEVFF.